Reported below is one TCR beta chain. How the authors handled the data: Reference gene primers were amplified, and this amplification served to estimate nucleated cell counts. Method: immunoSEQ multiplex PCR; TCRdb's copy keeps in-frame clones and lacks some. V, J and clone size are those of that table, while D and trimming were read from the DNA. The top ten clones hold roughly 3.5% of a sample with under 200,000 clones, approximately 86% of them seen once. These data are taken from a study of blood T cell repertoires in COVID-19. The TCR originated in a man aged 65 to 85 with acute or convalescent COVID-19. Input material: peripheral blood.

CDR3 DNA sequence: TGTGCCAGCAGCTTTTCCGGGACTGCCTACGACATTCAGTACTTC. Its protein product is CASSFSGTAYDIQYF. The V gene is TRBV7-2, the J gene TRBJ2-4; D is possibly TRBD2 (6 bases). V lost 3 bases to trimming and J lost 8 bases, with 17 bases between them. Germline V gene data show CDR1 as SGHTA and CDR2 as FQGNSA. The CDR3 length is 15 residues.